Sequencing of this T cell receptor beta chain was carried out in a study of OX40 agonist ivuxolimab in advanced cancers. CDR1 is MNHEY, CDR2 SMNVEV, per germline (reference sequence). The V gene lost 9 bases and the J gene lost 0 bases, with 15 bases spanning the gap. This CDR3 has 15 residues. Baseline was the first blood sampling point, followed by cycle 4 day 1 and cycle 7 day 1. The data were produced by immunoSEQ multiplex PCR, yet TCRdb's version contains in-frame clones alone and is incomplete. Of under 85,000 clones in the sample, 85% were seen once. The sequence came from an adult with an advanced solid tumor such as melanoma, head and neck, liver or kidney cancer. V gene TRBV27 combines with J gene TRBJ2-1; tentatively, D is TRBD1 (6 bases). The sequenced sample was CD4+ or CD8+ T cells sorted from blood, obtained in a trial of the OX40 agonist ivuxolimab. CDR3 region: CASHRDTGSYNEQFF. The CDR3 bases are TGTGCCAGTCACCGGGACACGGGCTCCTACAATGAGCAGTTCTTC.